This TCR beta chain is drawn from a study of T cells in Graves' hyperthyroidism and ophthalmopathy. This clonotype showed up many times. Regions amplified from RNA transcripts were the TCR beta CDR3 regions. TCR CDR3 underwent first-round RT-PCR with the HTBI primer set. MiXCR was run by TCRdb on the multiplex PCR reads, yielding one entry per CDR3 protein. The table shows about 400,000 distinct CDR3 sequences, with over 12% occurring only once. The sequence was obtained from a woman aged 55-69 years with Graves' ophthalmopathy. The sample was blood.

This CDR3 is CASSTRDTTYNEQFF. In DNA form, the CDR3 reads TGTGCCAGCAGTACCCGGGACACGACCTACAATGAGCAGTTCTTC. The chain links TRBV28 to TRBJ2-1; D is possibly TRBD1 (6 bases). Germline V lookup: CDR1 MDHEN, CDR2 SYDVKM. This CDR3 region has 15 residues. V was cut by 5 bases and J by 2 bases, with 13 bases left in between.